Listed below are T cell receptor beta chains from one sample, sequenced in a study of CD8 T cells in ankylosing spondylitis. Each CDR3 protein gets one entry after TCRdb re-called the 5' RACE reads with MiXCR. The sample lists around 250,000 distinct CDR3 sequences; over 15% were seen once. The source material was blood, either unsorted or a sorted T cell fraction (not recorded which). All receptors derive from a male donor with ankylosing spondylitis or in good health (not recorded which). Both conserved end residues are part of each CDR3. A D gene is named only where the DNA matches it firmly. Size is stated for part of the rows, as once, few or many counts, or as a class when the clone is expanded.

16,TRBD2,many,TRBJ2-1,TRBV15,TGTGCCACCAGCAGAGAAGGGACTAGCGGCTACAATGAGCAGTTCTTC,CATSREGTSGYNEQFF
13,TRBD2,NA,TRBJ2-7,TRBV12-3/TRBV12-4,TGTGCCAGCATGAGCGGGAGGGCCTACGAGCAGTACTTC,CASMSGRAYEQYF
14,NA,few,TRBJ2-3,TRBV29-1,TGCAGCGTTGAGTTTTGGACTAAGACAGATACGCAGTATTTT,CSVEFWTKTDTQYF
16,NA,NA,TRBJ2-7,TRBV7-6,TGTGCCAGCAGCTTAGCAGGCGAGCAAGGGGTCGGCGAGCAGTACTTC,CASSLAGEQGVGEQYF
13,NA,NA,TRBJ2-7,TRBV19,TGTGCCAGCGGGAACCCTTCATACTACGAGCAGTACTTC,CASGNPSYYEQYF
13,TRBD2,many,TRBJ2-7,TRBV12-3/TRBV12-4,TGTGCCAGCGGGCCTAGCGGGGTCTACGAGCAGTACTTC,CASGPSGVYEQYF
13,NA,few,TRBJ2-1,TRBV9,TGTGCCAGCAGCGTAGGGGACTTGAATGAGCAGTTCTTC,CASSVGDLNEQFF
16,TRBD2,NA,TRBJ2-1,TRBV4-1,TGCGCCAGCAGCCAAGAACGACTAGCGGCCTACAATGAGCAGTTCTTC,CASSQERLAAYNEQFF
14,TRBD2,NA,TRBJ2-1,TRBV29-1,TGCAGCGTTGAAGGCGTGCGGGAGAATAATGAGCAGTTCTTC,CSVEGVRENNEQFF
13,NA,many,TRBJ2-1,TRBV7-3,TGTGCCAGCAGCGAAGGGGGGCGCGGTGAGCAGTTCTTC,CASSEGGRGEQFF
14,NA,few,TRBJ1-4,TRBV6-1,TGTGCCAGCCTGACGTGGGGTTTGGGGGAAAAACTGTTTTTT,CASLTWGLGEKLFF
18,TRBD1,NA,TRBJ2-1,TRBV12-3/TRBV12-4,TGTGCCAGCAGTTTTCCGTATATGGTCAGGGGGTCCTACAATGAGCAGTTCTTC,CASSFPYMVRGSYNEQFF
15,NA,few,TRBJ1-1,TRBV7-9,TGTGCCAGCAGCCCCGGACAAGGGGACCACACTGAAGCTTTCTTT,CASSPGQGDHTEAFF
15,TRBD2,few,TRBJ2-7,TRBV6-5,TGTGCCAGCAGTTATAGGACTAGCGGGACCAAGGATTGGTACTTC,CASSYRTSGTKDWYF
12,TRBD1,NA,TRBJ2-7,TRBV29-1,TGCAGCGTTTTTACAGGGGGCGACGAGCAGTACTTC,CSVFTGGDEQYF
17,NA,NA,TRBJ2-3,TRBV7-2,TGTGCCAGCCTACTAGGGGGGCGGGAGTCCCTGGCAGATACGCAGTATTTT,CASLLGGRESLADTQYF
14,NA,NA,TRBJ2-7,TRBV4-1,TGCGCCAGCAGCCAAGTCTCCCAGGGCCACGAGCAGTACTTC,CASSQVSQGHEQYF
18,NA,many,TRBJ1-1,TRBV5-1,TGCGCCAGCAGCTTAAGACGGGCCCCGCGCGTTATCGACACTGAAGCTTTCTTT,CASSLRRAPRVIDTEAFF
15,NA,NA,TRBJ2-5,TRBV20-1,TGCAGTGCCGGGACTCTCGAGTCCTACCAAGAGACCCAGTACTTC,CSAGTLESYQETQYF
13,NA,NA,TRBJ2-5,TRBV12-3/TRBV12-4,TGTGCCAGCAGTTCCCCAGCCCAAGAGACCCAGTACTTC,CASSSPAQETQYF
15,TRBD1,NA,TRBJ2-1,TRBV9,TGTGCCAGCAGCGTTGGGACAGGGAGGGGCAATGAGCAGTTCTTC,CASSVGTGRGNEQFF